The 20 T cell receptor beta chains listed next were all sequenced from one sample in a study of cytomegalovirus exposure and HLA in healthy donors. Both 60 Vbeta primers and 13 Jbeta primers went into the PCR. Only in-frame clones appear in the TCRdb table, and some are missing; sequencing was by immunoSEQ multiplex PCR. The sample shows 150,000 or so clones, roughly 75% of them seen only once. Sequenced sample: PBMCs. These receptor sequences come from a man between 18 and 29 years old in good health and CMV-seropositive.

In its sample, this clone was seen a few times. The chain uses TRBV29-1 and TRBJ2-6; no clear D. The V gene lost 4 bases and the J gene lost 2 bases, with 3 bases spanning the gap. The germline V gene encodes CDR1 SQVTM and CDR2 ANQGSEA. CDR3 length equals 12 residues. CDR3 DNA: TGCAGCGTTGCAGCTGGGGCCAACGTCCTGACTTTC. Protein product: CSVAAGANVLTF. The full variable domain, in which reference TRBV29-1 and TRBJ2-6 provide the parts outside the CDR3, is SAVISQKPSRDICQRGTSLTIQCQVDSQVTMMFWYRQQPGQSLTLIATANQGSEATYESGFVIDKFPISRPNLTFSTLTVSNMSPEDSSIYLCSVAAGANVLTFGAGSRLTVL.

The chain links TRBV7-8 to TRBJ2-7; TRBD2 aligns across 7 bases. V gave up 1 base and J gave up 6 bases; unmatched junction bases: 0. CDR3 size: 12 residues. Germline values: CDR1 SGHVS, CDR2 FQNEAQ. DNA of the CDR3: TGTGCCAGCAGCTTAGGGGGGGGCGAGCAGTACTTC. This codes for CASSLGGGEQYF.

The chain employs TRBV5-1 and TRBJ2-7, with D possibly TRBD2 on 5 matching bases. This CDR3 comprises 15 residues. The germline V and J ends were trimmed by 7 bases and 2 bases, with 19 bases remaining between them. CDR1 SGHRS and CDR2 YFSETQ come from the germline V gene. The CDR3 region has the DNA TGCGCCAGCCGCGAGGGAGTGGCAAGTGCCTACGAGCAGTACTTC. It encodes CASREGVASAYEQYF. The full variable domain, completed using reference TRBV5-1 and TRBJ2-7, is KAGVTQTPRYLIKTRGQQVTLSCSPISGHRSVSWYQQTPGQGLQFLFEYFSETQRNKGNFPGRFSGRQFSNSRSEMNVSTLELGDSALYLCASREGVASAYEQYFGPGTRLTVT.

This chain uses TRBV6-5 with TRBJ1-2; D is perhaps TRBD1 (5 bases). Between the trimmed V and J ends, which lost 0 bases and 8 bases, there was a span of 19 bases. Germline V gene data show CDR1 as MNHEY and CDR2 as SVGAGI. This CDR3 contains 16 residues. The CDR3 loop reads CASSYSPYFDSGGYTF. Here the CDR3 DNA reads TGTGCCAGCAGTTACTCCCCCTACTTCGACAGTGGGGGCTACACCTTC.

CDR3 protein: CASSPSTGEVHEQYF. The CDR3 DNA is TGTGCCAGCTCACCATCAACAGGGGAGGTACACGAGCAGTACTTC. This sequence joins TRBV18 and TRBJ2-7; perhaps TRBD1 as D (7 bases). The germline gives CDR1 KGHSH, CDR2 LQKENI. The CDR3 totals 15 residues. The V end lost 2 bases, the J end lost 5 bases, and 16 bases lay between the germline ends.

The chain joins TRBV15 to TRBJ2-5; tentative D call: TRBD2 (6 bases). The CDR3 is 12 residues long. Trimming removed 8 bases from V and 2 bases from J, with 9 bases in between. Germline loops: CDR1 LNHNV, CDR2 YYDKDF (reference sequence). The CDR3 DNA is TGTGCCACCGCGGCGGGACAAGAGACCCAGTACTTC. This translates into CATAAGQETQYF.

The J gene is TRBJ1-1, the V gene TRBV30; the D is unclear. CDR3 length: 12 amino acids. Germline V gene lookup returns CDR1 GTSNPN and CDR2 SVGIG (reference sequence). The V end was cut by 8 bases, the J end by 4 bases, with 14 bases between. CDR3 DNA: TGTGCCGGGCTCCGTCGGGGCACTGAAGCTTTCTTT. Its protein product is CAGLRRGTEAFF.

The rearrangement uses TRBV5-1 and TRBJ2-1; no clear D. The CDR3 has 13 amino acids. Looked up from germline, CDR1 is SGHRS and CDR2 is YFSETQ. Trimming removed 0 bases at V and 6 bases at J, with 7 bases between. The CDR3 region has the DNA TGCGCCAGCAGCTTGGCCCCTATCAATGAGCAGTTCTTC. Translated, it gives CASSLAPINEQFF.

This rearrangement joins TRBV7-3 to TRBJ1-1; D perhaps matches TRBD1 (5 bases). Trimming removed 5 bases at V and 2 bases at J, with 9 bases between. The CDR3 spans 13 residues. Germline CDR1 SGHTA, CDR2 FQGTGA. The CDR3 loop reads CASSPQGNTEAFF. The CDR3 DNA is TGTGCCAGCAGCCCGCAGGGTAACACTGAAGCTTTCTTT. The variable domain in full, with the rest retrieved from reference TRBV7-3 and TRBJ1-1, is GAGVSQTPSNKVTEKGKYVELRCDPISGHTALYWYRQSLGQGPEFLIYFQGTGAADDSGLPNDRFFAVRPEGSVSTLKIQRTERGDSAVYLCASSPQGNTEAFFGQGTRLTVV.

This clone is a singleton in its sample. This chain's CDR3 is CASSLRTGGNTEAFF. Written as DNA, the CDR3 is TGTGCCAGCTCACTGAGGACGGGAGGGAACACTGAAGCTTTCTTT. The chain is built from TRBV18 and TRBJ1-1; D gene uncertain. V lost 4 bases, J lost 1 base, and 13 bases lay in between. The CDR3 contains 15 residues. The germline CDR1 and CDR2 sequences are KGHSH and LQKENI.

This clone has just a few counts. This rearrangement joins TRBV27 to TRBJ1-5; D gene unclear. V gave up 0 bases and J gave up 5 bases, with 5 bases separating them. The CDR3 contains 13 residues. Germline V gene data show CDR1 as MNHEY and CDR2 as SMNVEV (reference sequence). Here the CDR3 reads CASSLSSHQPQHF. The CDR3 DNA sequence: TGTGCCAGCAGTTTATCGAGCCATCAGCCCCAGCATTTT.

The chain couples TRBV18 to TRBJ2-2, with D perhaps TRBD2 (6 bases). Germline CDR1 is KGHSH and CDR2 is LQKENI. Trimming left V 2 bases short and J 7 bases short, with 14 bases between. CDR3 size: 15 residues. The CDR3 spells CASSPATGVRGELFF. The CDR3 DNA sequence: TGTGCCAGCTCACCAGCGACGGGAGTCCGCGGGGAGCTGTTTTTT. The complete variable domain, with remaining parts taken from reference TRBV18 and TRBJ2-2, reads NAGVMQNPRHLVRRRGQEARLRCSPMKGHSHVYWYRQLPEEGLKFMVYLQKENIIDESGMPKERFSAEFPKEGPSILRIQQVVRGDSAAYFCASSPATGVRGELFFGEGSRLTVL.

This clone was detected once. This sequence joins TRBV27 and TRBJ2-5; D gene unclear. The CDR3 totals 10 residues. V was clipped by 10 bases and J by 1 base, with 4 bases between them. Germline V lookup: CDR1 MNHEY, CDR2 SMNVEV (reference sequence). CDR3 nucleotide sequence: TGTGCCACCGTCCAAGAGACCCAGTACTTC. Amino acids: CATVQETQYF.

The V gene is TRBV2, the J gene TRBJ1-1; 7 nucleotides agree with TRBD1. The CDR3 spans 11 residues. CDR1 is SNHLY, CDR2 FYNNEI, per germline. Trimming removed 6 bases from V and 8 bases from J; junction bases left unmatched: 3. The CDR3 region is CASSGTAEAFF. DNA for the CDR3: TGTGCCAGCAGCGGGACAGCCGAAGCTTTCTTT.

V and J are TRBV6-1 and TRBJ1-6; D might be TRBD1 (5 bases). V was cut by 5 bases and J by 14 bases, with 7 bases left in between. Looked up from germline, CDR1 is MNHNS and CDR2 is SASEGT. The CDR3 consists of 10 residues. CDR3: CASSLDTLHF. DNA of the CDR3: TGTGCCAGCAGTTTGGACACCCTCCACTTT.

J is TRBJ1-2 and V is TRBV10-3, with 10 bases lining up with TRBD1. Per germline, CDR1 ENHRY and CDR2 SYGVKD. The CDR3 has 13 residues. With 7 bases clipped from V and 5 bases from J, the junction kept 4 bases outside the gene matches. CDR3 residues: CAITGTGAYGYTF. CDR3 in DNA: TGTGCCATCACCGGGACAGGGGCTTATGGCTACACCTTC.

The chain combines TRBV7-2 with TRBJ1-2; 8 bases map to TRBD1. J lost 5 bases, V lost 1 base, and 15 bases had no gene match. The CDR3 length is 18 residues. Germline V lookup: CDR1 SGHTA, CDR2 FQGNSA. CDR3 sequence (DNA): TGTGCCAGCAGCTTAGGAAGTACCGGGACAGGTCGGACTTATGGCTACACCTTC. Its translation is CASSLGSTGTGRTYGYTF.

CDR3: CASSWDRGYEQYF. CDR3 in DNA: TGTGCCAGTAGCTGGGATCGGGGGTACGAGCAGTACTTC. The chain has TRBV19 and TRBJ2-7, with D maybe TRBD2 (6 bases). Trimming stripped 6 bases from V and 4 bases from J, with 13 bases between. The CDR3 runs to 13 residues. Germline V gene sequence: CDR1 LNHDA, CDR2 SQIVND (reference sequence). The full variable domain, in which reference TRBV19 and TRBJ2-7 provide the parts outside the CDR3, is DGGITQSPKYLFRKEGQNVTLSCEQNLNHDAMYWYRQDPGQGLRLIYYSQIVNDFQKGDIAEGYSVSREKKESFPLTVTSAQKNPTAFYLCASSWDRGYEQYFGPGTRLTVT.

The chain recombines TRBV6-1 with TRBJ2-7; 7 bases align to TRBD1. Germline trimming cut 9 bases from V and 0 bases from J; bases unmatched to any gene: 2. Germline V CDR1 and CDR2: MNHNS, SASEGT. This CDR3 region has 12 residues. The DNA for the CDR3 is TGTGCCAGTGGGGACAGCTCCTACGAGCAGTACTTC. Encoded protein: CASGDSSYEQYF.

The chain uses TRBV18 and TRBJ2-7; 7 bases match TRBD2. Germline loops: CDR1 KGHSH, CDR2 LQKENI. This CDR3 comprises 14 residues. V dropped 3 bases and J dropped 2; count of bases not matched to a gene: 4. CDR3 coding DNA: TGTGCCAGCTCACCGGATGCGGGGGCCTACGAGCAGTACTTC. Its protein product is CASSPDAGAYEQYF. The variable domain in full, with the rest retrieved from reference TRBV18 and TRBJ2-7, is NAGVMQNPRHLVRRRGQEARLRCSPMKGHSHVYWYRQLPEEGLKFMVYLQKENIIDESGMPKERFSAEFPKEGPSILRIQQVVRGDSAAYFCASSPDAGAYEQYFGPGTRLTVT.